Presented here are 6 T cell receptor beta chains from one specimen sequenced in a study of cytomegalovirus exposure and HLA in healthy donors. PCR amplification relied on 60 Vbeta primers (plus 13 Jbeta primers). Sequenced by immunoSEQ multiplex PCR; TCRdb stores in-frame clones only, minus some. The sample lists a few hundred thousand clones, about 79% occurring once. The sequencing sample was made of PBMCs. All receptors derive from a man between 18 and 35 years old in good health and CMV-seronegative.

The V call is TRBV5-1, the J call TRBJ2-1; 7 nucleotides line up with TRBD1. The V gene end was trimmed by 0 bases and the J gene end by 2 bases; junction bases not matched to a gene: 5. The CDR3 consists of 16 residues. CDR1 is SGHRS and CDR2 is YFSETQ in the germline V gene. The CDR3 spells CASSLADRRPYNEQFF. The CDR3, as DNA: TGCGCCAGCAGCTTGGCGGACAGGAGACCCTACAATGAGCAGTTCTTC.

This clone was recorded only once. This sequence joins TRBV19 and TRBJ2-2; 8 bases are a match to TRBD2. The CDR3 runs 14 residues. V lost 7 bases to trimming and J lost 5 bases; unmatched junction nucleotides: 6. The V gene's germline CDR1 is LNHDA and CDR2 SQIVND (reference sequence). The DNA for the CDR3 is TGTGCCAGTACCCGCGGGGGGCTAACCGGGGAGCTGTTTTTT. It encodes CASTRGGLTGELFF.

This chain connects TRBV27 to TRBJ2-1; 10 nucleotides match TRBD2. The CDR3 extends over 18 amino acids. J was trimmed by 8 bases and V by 5 bases; bases with no gene match: 18. Germline V gives CDR1 MNHEY, CDR2 SMNVEV (reference sequence). CDR3 in amino acids: CASSGSHSGRSPVDEQFF. Here the CDR3 DNA reads TGTGCCAGCAGTGGATCCCATAGCGGGAGGTCCCCCGTCGATGAGCAGTTCTTC.

This clone was picked up one time. CDR3 sequence (DNA): TGTGCCAGCAGCTTAAATCCCGCGGGACTAGCGGGACCGATGAACACCGGGGAGCTGTTTTTT. Translating gives CASSLNPAGLAGPMNTGELFF. The J gene is TRBJ2-2, the V gene TRBV7-3; the match to TRBD2 covers 13 bases. This CDR3 is built from 21 residues. The germline V gene has CDR1 SGHTA and CDR2 FQGTGA. The ends lost 1 base at V and 1 base at J; junction bases unmatched: 12.

The chain carries TRBV19 and TRBJ2-3, with 15 bases aligning to TRBD2. After removal of 6 bases from V and 7 bases from J, the junction contained 8 bases not matched to a gene. The CDR3 extends over 16 amino acids. Per germline, CDR1 LNHDA and CDR2 SQIVND (reference sequence). CDR3 bases: TGTGCCAGTAGCCGCCGGACTAGCGGGGGGGCGAATACGCAGTATTTT. Residues: CASSRRTSGGANTQYF. The variable domain in full, with the rest retrieved from reference TRBV19 and TRBJ2-3, is DGGITQSPKYLFRKEGQNVTLSCEQNLNHDAMYWYRQDPGQGLRLIYYSQIVNDFQKGDIAEGYSVSREKKESFPLTVTSAQKNPTAFYLCASSRRTSGGANTQYFGPGTRLTVL.

This chain uses TRBV28 with TRBJ1-2, with 9 bases matching TRBD1. The V gene's germline CDR1 is MDHEN and CDR2 SYDVKM. The CDR3 totals 15 residues. After removal of 6 bases from V and 2 bases from J, the junction contained 7 bases not matched to a gene. This CDR3 reads CASRPDRGENYGYTF. Here the CDR3 DNA reads TGTGCCAGCAGGCCGGACAGGGGCGAAAACTATGGCTACACCTTC.